The text below deals with one TCR beta chain. Trimming removed 2 bases from V and 2 bases from J; junction bases left unmatched: 10. CDR1 and CDR2 from the germline V gene are SGHRS and YFSETQ. The CDR3 spans 17 residues. As processed by the authors: Nucleated cell number was recorded as an estimate derived from reference gene primer amplification. The data were produced by immunoSEQ multiplex PCR, yet TCRdb's version contains in-frame clones alone and is incomplete. The V and J calls and clone size come from that table; D and trimming were worked out from the DNA. Of over 12,000 clones in the sample, 87% were seen once. These data belong to a study of blood T cell repertoires in COVID-19. Overall study: Italy, Spain and the United States were the sources of the convalescent and acute COVID-19 samples. The analysed material was cDNA or gDNA that came from T cells, B-cell-depleted T cells, or PBMCs.

The clonotype originates from a human donor in a cohort sampled during active COVID-19. The chain employs TRBV5-1 and TRBJ1-3; 7 nucleotides align to TRBD1. Sequencing was done on a sample of peripheral blood. This chain's CDR3 is CASSLSAITGAGNTIYF. The DNA for the CDR3 is TGCGCCAGCAGCTTAAGTGCCATTACAGGGGCTGGAAACACCATATATTTT. Looking up the rest from reference TRBV5-1 and TRBJ1-3 gives the full variable domain: KAGVTQTPRYLIKTRGQQVTLSCSPISGHRSVSWYQQTPGQGLQFLFEYFSETQRNKGNFPGRFSGRQFSNSRSEMNVSTLELGDSALYLCASSLSAITGAGNTIYFGEGSWLTVV.